This T cell receptor (beta chain) was identified during a study of blood T cell repertoires in COVID-19. The wider study: The cDNA or gDNA used as material had been derived from T cells, B-cell-depleted T cells, or PBMCs.

Participants were aged roughly 18 to 89 years from about 25 US areas. Participants' reported clinical history set cohort assignment. Clones were sequenced by immunoSEQ multiplex PCR, and TCRdb holds only the in-frame ones, with some missing. The profile shows hundreds of thousands of clones, roughly 90% of them singletons. The germline V gene has CDR1 LNHDA and CDR2 SQIVND (reference sequence). V lost 6 bases, J lost 13 bases, and 13 bases stayed unmatched. This CDR3 has 14 amino acids. What was sequenced was PBMCs or T cells enriched from blood (not recorded which). V is TRBV19 and J is TRBJ1-5, with 9 bases that match TRBD1. The sequence was collected from a woman between 18 and 29 years old with acute COVID-19. Written as DNA, the CDR3 is TGTGCCAGTAGCCAGACAGGGGGATCTAGCGCTCAGCATTTT. This gives the protein CASSQTGGSSAQHF.